This T cell receptor beta chain was recovered during a study of naive and memory T cell subsets. Findings and limits, study-wide: The RNA method is potentially sensitive to activation and differentiation changes.

Adult healthy volunteers gave 2.5 ml peripheral blood for whole-blood RNA. A UMI-containing oligonucleotide was joined by 3' ligation to the TCR cDNA template. Blood and skin TCR RNA was reverse transcribed with alpha and beta constant primers. TCRdb re-called the 5' RACE reads with MiXCR, one entry per CDR3 protein. In the table there are tens of thousands of distinct CDR3 sequences, approximately 3.9% of which are singletons. CDR1 MDHEN and CDR2 SYDVKM come from the germline V gene. The CDR3 consists of 15 residues. V was pared by 1 base and J by 0 bases, with 8 bases between. This clonotype was seen ten or more times. Antigen specificity is unknown.

The sequence was collected from a male donor in good health. V usage is TRBV28 and J usage is TRBJ2-3; D may be TRBD1 (6 bases). CDR3 nucleotides: TGTGCCAGCAGTTTATCAGGGGTTAGCACAGATACGCAGTATTTT. This sequence encodes CASSLSGVSTDTQYF.